The following is a TCR beta chain sequence with its context. This clone was seen just once. Its antigen is currently not known. Base qualities are missing; no much larger clone stands one base away. CDR1 MGHRA and CDR2 YSYEKL are derived from the germline V gene. Cut back by 3 bases and 0 bases, the V and J ends lie 2 bases apart. CDR3 length: 13 amino acids, cysteine to phenylalanine. Only the CDR3 portion is preserved as DNA: 39 bases, with reading frame beginning at the first base. Reading the label with the study, this specimen's time point is: baseline before first vaccination. The vaccinee samples were drawn from two UK trials, COV001 and COV002, one of which was a single-blind randomized controlled phase 2/3 trial testing AZD1222 (ChAdOx1 nCoV-19) in healthy adults. For TCRbeta chain sequencing, PBMC samples from trial participants were taken at day 0 and at day 28 after the second dose. The data were taken from a study of T cell responses to AZD1222 COVID-19 vaccine (dated by TCRdb to about 2021). Looking at the study overall: AZD1222 recipients whose second dose came at about 4 weeks and those whose second dose came at about 12 weeks were combined into one group, since spike-specific TCR depth and breadth did not differ between the two schedules. Enrollment into the trials was organized by age into subgroups of 18-55, 56-69 and 70-plus years, and those subgroups contained roughly 140, 27 and 60 TCR-sequenced participants, respectively. TCR sequencing was performed for roughly 240 trial participants, of whom around 200 were given two doses of AZD1222 and some 26 were given two doses of MenACWY control vaccine. Summary of the overall study and its limitations: Most participants were white British and females outnumbered males, and the authors suggested that clonal diversity may have been underestimated. Reportedly, close to half of the unique spike-specific TCRs recognized epitopes lying outside the regions that are mutated in the B.1.351 and B.1.1.7 variants. The 56-69-year group was small, and its depth increase did not reach significance, likely because of low power. The vaccine-associated CD4 TCRs covered the entire spike protein, and the dominant responses fell in regions 160-218 and 743-854. Because no day 14 peak-response samples were available, repertoires were characterized only after the peak T cell response. Only six or seven AZD1222 recipients were SARS-CoV-2 seropositive at baseline, limiting conclusions about previously exposed vaccinees. After two AZD1222 doses, both the breadth and the depth of spike-specific TCRs were significantly higher than at day 0 and than in MenACWY recipients.

The CDR3 regions of human TCRbeta chains were analyzed by immunosequencing. In the source study's methods: TCRs in the repertoires were compared against a reference library of SARS-CoV-2-specific TCRs that had been generated with the MIRA antigen-specificity platform. Breadth was defined as the fraction of unique TCRs that were SARS-CoV-2-associated, and depth was defined as the fraction of total T cells that were SARS-CoV-2-associated. Each spike-specific TCR was assigned to its reactive spike region and to a CD4 or CD8 class using the MIRA data. Log10-transformed breadth and depth values were compared by one-way ANOVA with Sidak's multiple comparisons tests. The table was pulled from immuneACCESS by TCRdb, which kept in-frame rearrangements only. Such tables lose some clones; where checked, under half of the loss comes from unresolved V genes, and the rest has no known cause. That table supplies the V and J calls and clone size; D and trimming were determined from the DNA. For this sample there are about 170,000 clones; roughly 92% appear just once. Clones ranked in the top ten supply roughly 1.5% of the sample.

The TCR was taken from an adult in good health. This sample comprised peripheral blood, obtained on day 0 of AZD1222 vaccination. The chain employs TRBV4-1 and TRBJ1-4, with the D gene call left open. The CDR3 protein is CASSQATNEKLFF. Here is the DNA: TGCGCCAGCAGCCAGGCAACTAATGAAAAACTGTTTTTT.